Listed here is a single T cell receptor beta chain. The entry originates in a study of blood T cell repertoires in COVID-19. During active infection, Seattle patients enrolled and were then monitored through disease. In the source study's methods: How many nucleated cells were present was estimated from reference gene primer amplification. TCRdb's table, derived via immunoSEQ multiplex PCR, lists solely in-frame clones and lacks some. V, J and clone size were drawn from that table, and D and trimming were deduced from the DNA. Here the sample spans over 100,000 clones, roughly 86% being singletons. The sequenced material came from peripheral blood. The sequence was obtained from a woman between 70 and 85 years old with COVID-19, enrolled during active disease.

CDR3 nucleotide sequence: TGTGCCAGCGTGGGGGCGAAGGCTGAAGCTTTCTTT. It codes for CASVGAKAEAFF. The chain couples TRBV3-1 (or the pseudogene TRBV3-2) to TRBJ1-1, with a possible D match to TRBD1 (6 bases). The CDR3 loop spans 12 amino acids. Per the germline V gene, CDR1 is LGHDT and CDR2 is YNNKEL (reference sequence). V was clipped by 8 bases and J by 6 bases, with 13 bases between them.